One sample yielded the 23 T cell receptor beta chains listed below, sequenced in a study of blood T cell repertoires in COVID-19 (dated by TCRdb to 2019 to 2021). The protocol used for the library was the immunoSEQ multiplex PCR assay. Here the immuneACCESS table is served through TCRdb, limited to in-frame sequences with V and J called. Missing clones are a known gap in these copies; in checked studies unresolved V genes cover under half, and the rest lacks a known reason. This sample is represented by some 220,000 clones; 75% to 85% of them were singletons. The ten largest clones take up more than 5.5% of the sample. Sequenced material: peripheral blood. These receptor sequences come from a human donor in a cohort sampled during active COVID-19.

The V and J genes are TRBV28 and TRBJ2-3; D not certain. The germline gives CDR1 MDHEN, CDR2 SYDVKM. CDR3 length equals 16 residues. Trimming left V 1 base short and J 0 bases short, with 11 bases between. CDR3 DNA sequence: TGTGCCAGCAGTTTATACTCGGGTAAAAGCACAGATACGCAGTATTTT. Protein product: CASSLYSGKSTDTQYF.

The chain links TRBV28 to TRBJ1-2; D is ambiguous. Trimming removed 3 bases from V and 6 bases from J, with 14 bases in between. Per the germline V gene, CDR1 is MDHEN and CDR2 is SYDVKM. The CDR3 extends over 14 amino acids. CDR3 in DNA: TGTGCCAGCAGTTTTCAATCCGGGAGCAATGGCTACACCTTC. Residues: CASSFQSGSNGYTF.

V gene TRBV7-3 combines with J gene TRBJ2-2, with D maybe TRBD2 (6 bases). The CDR3 runs to 14 residues. V lost 1 base and J lost 6, with 9 bases in between. Per germline, CDR1 SGHTA and CDR2 FQGTGA. CDR3 coding DNA: TGTGCCAGCAGCTTAATGGGCGGGGCCGGGGAGCTGTTTTTT. It encodes CASSLMGGAGELFF.

This clone came up a few times. The chain employs TRBV28 and TRBJ1-5; D not resolved. In germline, CDR1 is MDHEN, CDR2 SYDVKM. Trimming left V 7 bases short and J 0 bases short, with 16 bases between. The CDR3 has 16 residues. CDR3 protein: CASNDAGSYSNQPQHF. The CDR3 region has the DNA TGTGCCAGCAATGACGCGGGCTCTTATAGCAATCAGCCCCAGCATTTT.

The rearrangement joins TRBV12-3 or TRBV12-4 to TRBJ1-3; no definite D call. Trimming removed 5 bases at V and 0 bases at J, with 5 bases between. The CDR3 extends over 13 amino acids. The CDR3 protein is CASSTSSGNTIYF. The CDR3 DNA sequence: TGTGCCAGCAGTACTAGCTCTGGAAACACCATATATTTT.

This chain links TRBV24-1 with TRBJ1-5; the match to TRBD1 covers 7 bases. The CDR3 is made up of 14 amino acids. Trimming cost V 7 bases and J 5 bases; bases outside gene matches: 7. Per germline, CDR1 KGHDR and CDR2 SFDVKD. The CDR3 spells CATRGTGTDQPQHF. CDR3 coding DNA: TGTGCCACCAGGGGAACCGGGACAGATCAGCCCCAGCATTTT.

This rearrangement joins TRBV18 to TRBJ2-3; tentatively, D is TRBD2 (5 bases). In germline, CDR1 is KGHSH, CDR2 LQKENI. CDR3 length: 14 residues. V lost 2 bases, J lost 9 bases, and 15 bases lay in between. DNA of the CDR3: TGTGCCAGCTCACCAAAAACCGACGCGGGCACGCAGTATTTT. Translation gives CASSPKTDAGTQYF.

The chain uses TRBV24-1 and TRBJ2-7; D is perhaps TRBD2 (5 bases). The CDR3 consists of 11 residues. The V gene's germline CDR1 is KGHDR and CDR2 SFDVKD. V was pared by 6 bases and J by 4 bases, with 6 bases between. CDR3 residues: CATSRGYEQYF. CDR3 sequence (DNA): TGTGCCACCAGTCGGGGTTACGAGCAGTACTTC.

The rearrangement links TRBV3-1 (or the pseudogene TRBV3-2) to TRBJ1-2, with 10 bases lining up with TRBD1. This CDR3 spans 15 amino acids. Trimming removed 6 bases from V and 5 bases from J; junction bases left unmatched: 9. CDR1 and CDR2 from the germline V gene are LGHDT and YNNKEL (reference sequence). The CDR3 protein is CASRQGQGHNYGYTF. In DNA, the CDR3 is TGTGCCAGCAGACAGGGACAGGGGCACAATTATGGCTACACCTTC.

The rearrangement links TRBV15 to TRBJ1-5; D unresolved. The CDR3 is made up of 14 amino acids. Per germline, CDR1 LNHNV and CDR2 YYDKDF (reference sequence). Trimming left V 0 bases short and J 5 bases short, with 8 bases between. The CDR3 protein is CATSRDRTDQPQHF. CDR3 bases: TGTGCCACCAGCAGAGATAGGACTGATCAGCCCCAGCATTTT.

This clone showed up just a few times. The chain couples TRBV4-1 to TRBJ1-3, with 9 bases aligning to TRBD1. Unmatched junction bases numbered 6, after V lost 4 bases and J lost 2 bases. Germline values: CDR1 MGHRA, CDR2 YSYEKL. The CDR3 consists of 16 residues. CDR3 loop: CASSPLGTGTGNTIYF. The CDR3, as DNA: TGCGCCAGCAGCCCATTAGGGACAGGGACTGGAAACACCATATATTTT.

The genes are TRBV13 and TRBJ2-1; 8 bases fit TRBD2. The CDR3 covers 16 residues. Looked up from germline, CDR1 is PRHDT and CDR2 is FYEKMQ (reference sequence). Trimming took 5 bases from V and 8 from J; bases not matched to a gene: 14. The CDR3 sequence is CASSRERAGGADEQFF. CDR3 DNA sequence: TGTGCCAGCAGCCGGGAAAGGGCCGGGGGGGCCGATGAGCAGTTCTTC.

This clone appeared a single time. V gene TRBV7-2 combines with J gene TRBJ2-1; 7 bases are shared with TRBD1. CDR3 size: 14 residues. V lost 2 bases and J lost 5; bases outside the gene matches: 3. Germline lookup yields CDR1 SGHTA and CDR2 FQGNSA. CDR3 sequence: CASSLRDRDNEQFF. The CDR3 nucleotides are TGTGCCAGCAGCTTACGGGACAGAGACAATGAGCAGTTCTTC.

The V gene is TRBV5-4, the J gene TRBJ2-2, with D maybe TRBD2 (6 bases). Germline assignment: CDR1 SGHNT and CDR2 YYREEE (reference sequence). The V and J ends lost 4 bases and 9 bases respectively, with 22 bases between them. This CDR3 has 16 residues. The CDR3 nucleotides are TGTGCCAGCAGCCTTGGAGGAGGGACCGGTAGGCGGGAGCTGTTTTTT. Translation: CASSLGGGTGRRELFF.

This chain joins TRBV29-1 and TRBJ2-1, with 10 nucleotides matching TRBD2. Germline V lookup: CDR1 SQVTM, CDR2 ANQGSEA. V gave up 6 bases and J gave up 0 bases; unmatched junction bases: 11. CDR3 length: 17 amino acids. The CDR3 sequence is CSVPPSGSYYSYNEQFF. The CDR3 DNA reads TGCAGCGTGCCCCCTAGCGGGAGCTACTACTCCTACAATGAGCAGTTCTTC.

This chain joins TRBV10-3 and TRBJ1-3; 7 positions agree with TRBD1. The CDR3 totals 15 residues. V gave up 2 bases and J gave up 4 bases; unmatched junction bases: 5. Germline values: CDR1 ENHRY, CDR2 SYGVKD. CDR3 amino acids: CAISETGVKGNTIYF. The CDR3 DNA follows: TGTGCCATCAGTGAGACAGGGGTGAAGGGAAACACCATATATTTT.

This clone was found once. The chain couples TRBV10-3 to TRBJ2-7; 9 bases align to TRBD1. Germline CDR1 reads ENHRY; CDR2 reads SYGVKD. This CDR3 has 15 amino acids. After removal of 6 bases from V and 7 bases from J, the junction contained 13 bases not matched to a gene. This CDR3 reads CAIRGTGTGSEEQYF. As DNA, the CDR3 is TGTGCCATCAGGGGAACCGGGACAGGGAGTGAAGAGCAGTACTTC.

The chain combines TRBV5-1 with TRBJ1-2, with TRBD1 matching 8 bases. V trimming: 3 bases; J trimming: 7 bases; junction bases outside the gene matches: 5. Germline V gives CDR1 SGHRS, CDR2 YFSETQ. The CDR3 totals 13 residues. CDR3 DNA: TGCGCCAGCAGCTCACCGGACAGGGTTGGCTACACCTTC. Translation gives CASSSPDRVGYTF.

The genes are TRBV5-4 and TRBJ2-2, with TRBD2 identical over 13 bases. The CDR3 is 19 amino acids. V shed 2 bases and J 3 bases; nucleotides not matched to a gene: 10. Germline V gene data show CDR1 as SGHNT and CDR2 as YYREEE (reference sequence). In DNA, the CDR3 is TGTGCCAGCAGCTTACAGCTGATACTAGCGGGAGGGGACACCGGGGAGCTGTTTTTT. This encodes CASSLQLILAGGDTGELFF.

The chain links TRBV14 to TRBJ2-7; 8 bases match TRBD2. The V segment lost 1 base and the J segment 4 bases; nucleotides outside the gene matches: 3. The germline V gene encodes CDR1 SGHDN and CDR2 FVKESK. The CDR3 has 14 residues. In DNA form, the CDR3 reads TGTGCCAGCAGCCAAGGCGGGAGGAGGTACGAGCAGTACTTC. Its protein is CASSQGGRRYEQYF. Based on the CDR3 plus reference TRBV14 and TRBJ2-7, the full variable domain is EAGVTQFPSHSVIEKGQTVTLRCDPISGHDNLYWYRRVMGKEIKFLLHFVKESKQDESGMPNNRFLAERTGGTYSTLKVQPAELEDSGVYFCASSQGGRRYEQYFGPGTRLTVT.

The chain employs TRBV9 and TRBJ2-1; TRBD1 agrees at 7 bases. The CDR3 runs 16 residues. The V gene end was trimmed by 2 bases and the J gene end by 9 bases; junction bases not matched to a gene: 14. The V gene's germline CDR1 is SGDLS and CDR2 YYNGEE. In DNA, the CDR3 is TGTGCCAGCAGCGTGGGTGGTGGGACAGAGACTATTGAGCAGTTCTTC. Protein product: CASSVGGGTETIEQFF. Drawing the rest from reference TRBV9 and TRBJ2-1, the complete variable domain is DSGVTQTPKHLITATGQRVTLRCSPRSGDLSVYWYQQSLDQGLQFLIQYYNGEERAKGNILERFSAQQFPDLHSELNLSSLELGDSALYFCASSVGGGTETIEQFFGPGTRLTVL.

CDR3 amino acids: CASSRDIQETQYF. The CDR3 DNA reads TGTGCCAGCTCACGTGACATCCAAGAGACCCAGTACTTC. The J gene is TRBJ2-5, the V gene TRBV18; D is undetermined. Germline CDR1 is KGHSH and CDR2 is LQKENI. The CDR3 has 13 amino acids. Trimming removed 4 bases from V and 1 base from J, with 7 bases in between.

This clone was seen once. The chain carries TRBV6-5 and TRBJ2-7; D is perhaps TRBD1 (6 bases). Trimming took off 8 bases at V and 5 bases at J, with 22 bases between the two ends. The germline V gene has CDR1 MNHEY and CDR2 SVGAGI. This CDR3 has 15 amino acids. CDR3 DNA: TGTGCCAGCCTTGATGGGGGCCAGGGGTTTGACGAGCAGTACTTC. Protein sequence: CASLDGGQGFDEQYF.